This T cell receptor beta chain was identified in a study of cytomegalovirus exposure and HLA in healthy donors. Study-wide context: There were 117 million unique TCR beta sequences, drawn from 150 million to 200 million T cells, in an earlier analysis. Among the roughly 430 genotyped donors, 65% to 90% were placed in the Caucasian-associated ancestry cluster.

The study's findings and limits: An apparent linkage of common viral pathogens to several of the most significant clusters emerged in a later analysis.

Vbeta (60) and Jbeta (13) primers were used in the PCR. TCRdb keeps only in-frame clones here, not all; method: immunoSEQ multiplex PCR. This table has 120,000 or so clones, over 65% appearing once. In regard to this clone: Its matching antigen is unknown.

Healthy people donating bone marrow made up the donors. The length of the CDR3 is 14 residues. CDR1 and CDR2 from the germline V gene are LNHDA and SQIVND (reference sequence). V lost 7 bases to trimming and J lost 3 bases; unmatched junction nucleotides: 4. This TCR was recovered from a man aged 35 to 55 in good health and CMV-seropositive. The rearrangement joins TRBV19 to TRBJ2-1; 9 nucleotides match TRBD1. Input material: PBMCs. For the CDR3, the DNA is TGTGCCAGTACTGGGGACAGGGTCTACAATGAGCAGTTCTTC. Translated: CASTGDRVYNEQFF. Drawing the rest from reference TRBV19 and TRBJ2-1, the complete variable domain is DGGITQSPKYLFRKEGQNVTLSCEQNLNHDAMYWYRQDPGQGLRLIYYSQIVNDFQKGDIAEGYSVSREKKESFPLTVTSAQKNPTAFYLCASTGDRVYNEQFFGPGTRLTVL.